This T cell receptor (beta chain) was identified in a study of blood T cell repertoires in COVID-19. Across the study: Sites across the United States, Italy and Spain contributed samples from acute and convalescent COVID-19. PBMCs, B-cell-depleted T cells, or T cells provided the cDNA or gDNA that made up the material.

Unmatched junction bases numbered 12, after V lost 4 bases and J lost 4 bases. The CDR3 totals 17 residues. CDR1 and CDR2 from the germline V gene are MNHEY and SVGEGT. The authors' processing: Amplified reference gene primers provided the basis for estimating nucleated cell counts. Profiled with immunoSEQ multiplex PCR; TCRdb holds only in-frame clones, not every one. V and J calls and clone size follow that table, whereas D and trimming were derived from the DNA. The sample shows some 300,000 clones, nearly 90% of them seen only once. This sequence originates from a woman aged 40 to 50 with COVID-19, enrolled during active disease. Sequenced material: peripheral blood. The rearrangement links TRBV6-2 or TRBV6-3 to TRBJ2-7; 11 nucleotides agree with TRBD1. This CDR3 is CASSSFHRDRGRYEQYF. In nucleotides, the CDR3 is TGTGCCAGCAGTTCCTTTCACCGGGACAGGGGGAGGTACGAGCAGTACTTC.